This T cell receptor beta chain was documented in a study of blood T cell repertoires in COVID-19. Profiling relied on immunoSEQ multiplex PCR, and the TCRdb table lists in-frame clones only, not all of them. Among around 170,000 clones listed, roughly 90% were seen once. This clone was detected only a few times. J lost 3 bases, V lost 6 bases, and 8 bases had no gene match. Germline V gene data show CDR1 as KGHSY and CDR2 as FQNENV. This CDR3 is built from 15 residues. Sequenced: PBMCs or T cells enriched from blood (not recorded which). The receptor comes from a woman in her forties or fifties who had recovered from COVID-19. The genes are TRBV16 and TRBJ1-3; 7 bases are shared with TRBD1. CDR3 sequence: CASRKGTAVGNTIYF. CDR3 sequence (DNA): TGTGCCAGCAGGAAGGGGACAGCGGTTGGAAACACCATATATTTT.